Reported below is one T cell receptor (beta chain). What it binds is unknown. The data were obtained in a study of Ad26.COV2.S vaccination and SARS-CoV-2 variants. About the research overall: Donor got 5x10^10 or 1x10^11 viral particles of Ad26.COV2.S.

The CDR3 runs to 14 residues. In germline, CDR1 is DFQATT, CDR2 SNEGSKA (reference sequence). V was trimmed by 3 bases and J by 5 bases, leaving 13 bases between them. Treatment indicated: roughly 18 received Ad26.COV2.S at low or high dose, single or two shots; a few received placebo; per-sample allocation not given. Sampling occurred on day 63 after the first vaccine or placebo injection. Clones were read by immunoSEQ multiplex PCR, and TCRdb kept only the in-frame ones, dropping some. The data contain approximately 280,000 clones, more than 70% of them singletons. General study points: Vaccinees and placebo recipients showed similar non-spike TCR breadth. While placebo recipients had lower spike-specific TCR breadth, vaccine recipients had more.

The chain couples TRBV20-1 to TRBJ1-4; D remains ambiguous. The sequence was collected from a person between 18 and 59 years old who received the Ad26.COV2.S COVID-19 vaccine or a placebo. This specimen was peripheral blood, taken in a trial of Ad26.COV2.S vaccine versus placebo. CDR3 residues: CSASVRERNEKLFF. The DNA for the CDR3 is TGCAGTGCTAGTGTGCGGGAACGGAATGAAAAACTGTTTTTT.